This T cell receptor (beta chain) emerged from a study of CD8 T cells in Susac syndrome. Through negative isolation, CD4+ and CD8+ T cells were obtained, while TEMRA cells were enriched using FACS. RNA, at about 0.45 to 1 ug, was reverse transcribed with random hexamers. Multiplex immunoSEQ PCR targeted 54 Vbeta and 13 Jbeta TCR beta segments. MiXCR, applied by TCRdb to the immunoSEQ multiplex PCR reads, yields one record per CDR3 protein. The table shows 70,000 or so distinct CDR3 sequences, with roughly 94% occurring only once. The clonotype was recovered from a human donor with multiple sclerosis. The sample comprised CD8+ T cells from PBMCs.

For the CDR3, the DNA is TGTGCCAGCAGTGAAATAAGCTGGGACGAGCAGTACTTC. Its translation is CASSEISWDEQYF. The chain links TRBV2 to TRBJ2-7; D gene unclear. The length of the CDR3 is 13 residues. Germline V gene lookup returns CDR1 SNHLY and CDR2 FYNNEI. V was pared by 2 bases and J by 5 bases, with 10 bases between. The full variable domain, in which reference TRBV2 and TRBJ2-7 provide the parts outside the CDR3, is EPEVTQTPSHQVTQMGQEVILRCVPISNHLYFYWYRQILGQKVEFLVSFYNNEISEKSEIFDDQFSVERPDGSNFTLKIRSTKLEDSAMYFCASSEISWDEQYFGPGTRLTVT.